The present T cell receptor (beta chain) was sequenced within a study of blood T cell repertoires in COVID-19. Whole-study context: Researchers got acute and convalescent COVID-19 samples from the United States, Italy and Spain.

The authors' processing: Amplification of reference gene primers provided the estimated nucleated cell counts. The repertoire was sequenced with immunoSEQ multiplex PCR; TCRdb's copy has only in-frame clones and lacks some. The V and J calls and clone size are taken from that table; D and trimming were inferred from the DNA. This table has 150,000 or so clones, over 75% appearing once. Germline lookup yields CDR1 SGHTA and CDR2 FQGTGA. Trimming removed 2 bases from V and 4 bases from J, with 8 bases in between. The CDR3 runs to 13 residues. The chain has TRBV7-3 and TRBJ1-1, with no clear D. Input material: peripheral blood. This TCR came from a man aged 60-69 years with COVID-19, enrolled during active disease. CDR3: CASSLQSSTEAFF. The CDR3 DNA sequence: TGTGCCAGCAGCTTACAGTCTAGCACTGAAGCTTTCTTT.